These 8 T cell receptor beta chains were sequenced from one sample in a study of T-cell reconstitution after alpha-beta-depleted transplantation in children (dated by TCRdb to about 2016). Libraries were constructed by PCR. Instrument used: Illumina HiSeq 2500. Molecular barcoding was employed in the preparation of TCR libraries, with unique molecular identifiers being used to normalize TCRbeta repertoire quantification. TCRdb applied fastp at Q25 and MiXCR to the public reads, then kept only in-frame beta chains. Merged by CDR3 protein, the rows form single entries marked with the most common genes and DNA. This sample is represented by hundreds of thousands of distinct CDR3 sequences; roughly 16% of them were singletons. The ten largest clones capture about 32% of the sample. The sample's treatment or condition, from its label and the paper: allogeneic hematopoietic cell transplantation with graft depleted of TCRalphabeta T cells and CD19 B cells.

Sequencing was performed on PBMCs, mostly from graft donor cells, taken 360 days after TCRalphabeta/CD19-depleted stem cell transplant. These receptors all come from a boy in the first two years of life who had a stem cell transplant for Wiskott-Aldrich syndrome, so the T cells may come from the graft donor.

The table lists this clonotype with a few counts. The rearrangement joins TRBV7-7 to TRBJ2-5; D could derive from TRBD1 or TRBD2 (5 bases each). The germline V and J ends were trimmed by 0 bases and 7 bases, with 12 bases remaining between them. Germline CDR1 SSHAT, CDR2 FNYEAQ (reference sequence). The CDR3 extends over 14 amino acids. The CDR3 region is CASSLAHNGGTQYF. The CDR3 DNA is TGTGCCAGCAGCTTAGCGCACAATGGGGGGACCCAGTACTTC. Based on the CDR3 plus reference TRBV7-7 and TRBJ2-5, the full variable domain is GAGVSQSPRYKVTKRGQDVTLRCDPISSHATLYWYQQALGQGPEFLTYFNYEAQPDKSGLPSDRFSAERPEGSISTLTIQRTEQRDSAMYRCASSLAHNGGTQYFGPGTRLLVL.

V is TRBV2 and J is TRBJ2-5; perhaps D is TRBD1 or TRBD2 (5 bases each). Trimming took 3 bases from V and 3 from J, leaving 14 bases between them. In germline, CDR1 is SNHLY, CDR2 FYNNEI. The CDR3 is made up of 15 amino acids. Here the CDR3 DNA reads TGTGCCAGCAGTGATTGGGGGACGCCCGAAGAGACCCAGTACTTC. Its protein is CASSDWGTPEETQYF.

The chain recombines TRBV24-1 with TRBJ2-3; 13 nucleotides agree with TRBD2. V lost 3 bases to trimming and J lost 4 bases; unmatched junction nucleotides: 9. The germline gives CDR1 KGHDR, CDR2 SFDVKD. The CDR3 extends over 18 amino acids. CDR3 amino acids: CATSDPGTSGKFADTQYF. CDR3 sequence (DNA): TGTGCCACCAGTGATCCCGGGACTAGCGGGAAGTTCGCAGATACGCAGTATTTT.

The J gene is TRBJ2-2, the V gene TRBV27; D call uncertain. V lost 7 bases, J lost 5 bases, and 17 bases lay in between. The CDR3 has 15 amino acids. Germline loops: CDR1 MNHEY, CDR2 SMNVEV (reference sequence). The CDR3 loop reads CASKGTWASTGELFF. DNA of the CDR3: TGTGCCAGCAAGGGTACATGGGCAAGTACCGGGGAGCTGTTTTTT.

This chain joins TRBV7-9 and TRBJ2-7; D is possibly TRBD1 (5 bases). V lost 0 bases to trimming and J lost 3 bases, with 18 bases between them. Germline V gene lookup returns CDR1 SEHNR and CDR2 FQNEAQ (reference sequence). The length of the CDR3 is 17 residues. The CDR3 nucleotides read TGTGCCAGCAGCTTAGCCCCCCGGTCAGGGCAGGGCTACGAGCAGTACTTC. It specifies CASSLAPRSGQGYEQYF. Supplemented by reference TRBV7-9 and TRBJ2-7, the full variable domain reads DTGVSQNPRHKITKRGQNVTFRCDPISEHNRLYWYRQTLGQGPEFLTYFQNEAQLEKSRLLSDRFSAERPKGSFSTLEIQRTEQGDSAMYLCASSLAPRSGQGYEQYFGPGTRLTVT.

The J gene is TRBJ1-1, the V gene TRBV10-3; D is uncertain. Trimming removed 10 bases at V and 0 bases at J, with 18 bases between. The CDR3 covers 15 residues. CDR1 ENHRY and CDR2 SYGVKD come from the germline V gene. DNA of the CDR3: TGTGCCACCACAGATCAGCATAGGGTGAACACTGAAGCTTTCTTT. Its protein product is CATTDQHRVNTEAFF.

The J gene is TRBJ1-2, the V gene TRBV7-2, with 8 bases lining up with TRBD1. Germline assignment: CDR1 SGHTA and CDR2 FQGNSA. The V and J ends lost 2 bases and 4 bases, in that order; junction bases with no gene match: 6. CDR3 size: 15 residues. CDR3 sequence: CASSLLGQGPYGYTF. DNA of the CDR3: TGTGCCAGCAGCTTACTCGGACAGGGACCCTATGGCTACACCTTC.

The rearrangement joins TRBV7-8 to TRBJ1-5; tentative D call: TRBD1 (5 bases). The V gene lost 2 bases and the J gene lost 3 bases, with 8 bases spanning the gap. From germline, CDR1 is SGHVS and CDR2 FQNEAQ. There are 14 residues in the CDR3. As DNA, the CDR3 is TGTGCCAGCAGCTTACGGGGGATCAATCAGCCCCAGCATTTT. This encodes CASSLRGINQPQHF. Full variable domain (remainder filled in from reference TRBV7-8 and TRBJ1-5): GAGVSQSPRYKVAKRGQDVALRCDPISGHVSLFWYQQALGQGPEFLTYFQNEAQLDKSGLPSDRFFAERPEGSVSTLKIQRTQQEDSAVYLCASSLRGINQPQHFGDGTRLSIL.